These 29 T cell receptor beta chains share one sample of origin, sequenced in a study of blood T cell repertoires in COVID-19. Data came from immunoSEQ multiplex PCR; TCRdb stores just in-frame clones and leaves some out. In the table there are roughly 200,000 clones, around 78% of which are singletons. The sequencing input was peripheral blood. The origin of the receptors is a woman over 75 with active or convalescent COVID-19.

V and J are TRBV11-2 and TRBJ1-1; 7 positions agree with TRBD1. Per the germline V gene, CDR1 is SGHAT and CDR2 is FQNNGV. The J segment lost 0 bases and the V segment lost 5 bases, leaving 6 bases of the junction unmatched. This CDR3 contains 15 residues. CDR3 nucleotides: TGTGCCAGCAGCCCGGGACAGACTATGAACACTGAAGCTTTCTTT. It translates to CASSPGQTMNTEAFF.

V gene TRBV6-5 combines with J gene TRBJ1-2, with 7 bases matching TRBD1. This CDR3 is 14 amino acids long. V trimming: 10 bases; J trimming: 0 bases; junction bases outside the gene matches: 8. Germline loops: CDR1 MNHEY, CDR2 SVGAGI. The CDR3 sequence is CATGGDRPNYGYTF. The CDR3 DNA reads TGTGCCACCGGGGGGGACAGACCTAACTATGGCTACACCTTC.

The genes are TRBV7-9 and TRBJ2-5; no reliable D call. Trimming left V 5 bases short and J 2 bases short, with 6 bases between. The CDR3 spans 12 residues. From germline, CDR1 is SEHNR and CDR2 FQNEAQ (reference sequence). In DNA, the CDR3 is TGTGCCAGCAGCCTAACTCAAGAGACCCAGTACTTC. Its protein is CASSLTQETQYF.

The chain joins TRBV28 to TRBJ2-7, with 7 bases fitting TRBD2. CDR1 MDHEN and CDR2 SYDVKM come from the germline V gene. The CDR3 contains 14 residues. With 3 bases clipped from V and 6 bases from J, the junction kept 8 bases outside the gene matches. The CDR3 DNA follows: TGTGCCAGCAGTTTCGGTGGGGGGGGACGCGAGCAGTACTTC. Protein sequence: CASSFGGGGREQYF.

The chain is built from TRBV27 and TRBJ2-7; 7 bases map to TRBD1. The CDR3 contains 14 residues. Germline V gives CDR1 MNHEY, CDR2 SMNVEV (reference sequence). With V trimmed by 4 bases and J by 6 bases, 9 bases remained unmatched. The CDR3 DNA reads TGTGCCAGCAGTTACCTGACAGGGATGGGCGAGCAGTACTTC. As protein: CASSYLTGMGEQYF.

Here the CDR3 DNA reads TGTGCCAGCAGCTTAGATAGGAGATCCTACGAGCAGTACTTC. It is translated as CASSLDRRSYEQYF. The chain combines TRBV7-2 with TRBJ2-7; D not resolved. CDR1 SGHTA and CDR2 FQGNSA come from the germline V gene. The CDR3 spans 14 residues. Trimming took off 1 base at V and 1 base at J, with 8 bases between the two ends.

This chain connects TRBV7-9 to TRBJ1-5; D ambiguous. The CDR3 is made up of 13 amino acids. Trimming took 2 bases from V and 7 from J, leaving 9 bases between them. Germline CDR1 is SEHNR and CDR2 is FQNEAQ (reference sequence). CDR3 bases: TGTGCCAGCAGCTTAAATTCGGTCCAGCCCCAGCATTTT. Amino acids: CASSLNSVQPQHF.

The chain carries TRBV10-3 and TRBJ2-1, with TRBD1 identical over 7 bases. In germline, CDR1 is ENHRY, CDR2 SYGVKD. J gave up 4 bases and V 8 bases, and 8 bases lay outside the gene matches. CDR3 length: 14 amino acids. The CDR3 DNA sequence: TGTGCCATCTCCCGGGACAGTAATTACAATGAGCAGTTCTTC. Encoded protein: CAISRDSNYNEQFF.

The chain combines TRBV28 with TRBJ1-6, with D perhaps TRBD1 (5 bases). Germline-derived CDR1 and CDR2 are MDHEN and SYDVKM. The CDR3 is 15 amino acids. V dropped 6 bases and J dropped 8 bases, with 17 bases sitting between them. The CDR3 DNA sequence: TGTGCCAGCAGGTCAGGGCCTACGGAATATTCACCCCTCCACTTT. This sequence encodes CASRSGPTEYSPLHF.

This chain uses TRBV5-1 with TRBJ2-1; 8 positions match TRBD1. The CDR3 extends over 16 amino acids. The germline V gene has CDR1 SGHRS and CDR2 YFSETQ. Unmatched junction bases numbered 12, after V lost 4 bases and J lost 6 bases. The CDR3 DNA sequence: TGCGCCAGCAGCGCAACCGGGACAGGCCTAATCAATGAGCAGTTCTTC. This sequence encodes CASSATGTGLINEQFF.

The gene calls are TRBV6-5 and TRBJ2-7; weak D call: TRBD1 (5 bases). The V and J ends lost 8 bases and 3 bases respectively, with 8 bases between them. From germline, CDR1 is MNHEY and CDR2 SVGAGI. This CDR3 is 11 amino acids long. CDR3 DNA: TGTGCCAGCGGGGCTAGCTACGAGCAGTACTTC. Its protein is CASGASYEQYF.

V is TRBV7-9 and J is TRBJ1-3, with unresolved D. The CDR3 covers 15 residues. V was cut by 1 base and J by 0 bases, with 7 bases left in between. The germline V gene has CDR1 SEHNR and CDR2 FQNEAQ (reference sequence). The CDR3 loop is CASSLGLLSGNTIYF. The CDR3 nucleotides are TGTGCCAGCAGCTTAGGTCTCCTCTCTGGAAACACCATATATTTT.

The DNA for the CDR3 is TGTGCCAGCAGCCAAGATCGGGAGGATGAAGCTTTCTTT. The encoded protein is CASSQDREDEAFF. The gene calls are TRBV4-2 and TRBJ1-1; D remains ambiguous. The ends were cut back, 0 bases at V and 7 bases at J, with 9 bases in the middle. CDR3 length: 13 amino acids. Germline lookup yields CDR1 LGHNA and CDR2 YNFKEQ.

The chain employs TRBV7-9 and TRBJ2-7; 7 bases fit TRBD1. The CDR3 has 14 amino acids. The V and J ends lost 3 bases and 2 bases, in that order; junction bases with no gene match: 4. Germline V CDR1 and CDR2: SEHNR, FQNEAQ (reference sequence). Here the CDR3 DNA reads TGTGCCAGCAGCTTGACAGGGAGTCCCTACGAGCAGTACTTC. Translation gives CASSLTGSPYEQYF.

The J gene is TRBJ2-1, the V gene TRBV7-2, with TRBD2 identical over 8 bases. This CDR3 is built from 16 residues. Trimming took 4 bases from V and 0 from J; bases not matched to a gene: 5. Germline V gene data show CDR1 as SGHTA and CDR2 as FQGNSA. CDR3 in amino acids: CASSSGGVGSYNEQFF. The CDR3 DNA follows: TGTGCCAGCAGCTCGGGGGGGGTAGGCTCCTACAATGAGCAGTTCTTC.

The CDR3 nucleotides read TGCAGTGGACGCGAGGATGAGCAGTTCTTC. It is translated as CSGREDEQFF. The chain couples TRBV20-1 to TRBJ2-1; D uncertain. CDR3 size: 10 residues. With 7 bases removed from V and 8 bases from J, the gap between germline ends came to 9 bases. Germline V CDR1 and CDR2: DFQATT, SNEGSKA (reference sequence).

The chain employs TRBV19 and TRBJ2-1; D is possibly TRBD2 (5 bases). Trimming pared 5 bases from V and 0 bases from J, leaving 20 bases between. The CDR3 is made up of 18 amino acids. The germline V gene has CDR1 LNHDA and CDR2 SQIVND (reference sequence). The CDR3 DNA reads as TGTGCCAGTAGTGCATTGGGTTGGTCTAGCTACTCCTACAATGAGCAGTTCTTC. This translates into CASSALGWSSYSYNEQFF.

The chain uses TRBV6-5 and TRBJ1-2, with D uncertain. CDR3 length: 13 amino acids. Trimming took off 8 bases at V and 3 bases at J, with 13 bases between the two ends. Germline CDR1 is MNHEY and CDR2 is SVGAGI. As DNA, the CDR3 is TGTGCCAGCGCTAGCCAGTTAGACTATGGCTACACCTTC. Its protein product is CASASQLDYGYTF.

The V and J genes are TRBV19 and TRBJ1-4; D is possibly TRBD1 (6 bases). Deletions cut 7 bases from V and 4 bases from J, with 13 bases between. This CDR3 has 14 residues. Germline lookup yields CDR1 LNHDA and CDR2 SQIVND (reference sequence). The CDR3 DNA is TGTGCCAGTAAACCGGGAGGGGGTAATGAAAAACTGTTTTTT. It translates to CASKPGGGNEKLFF.

The V call is TRBV4-3, the J call TRBJ1-1; weak D call: TRBD1 (5 bases). The V gene's germline CDR1 is LGHNA and CDR2 YSLEER. V was trimmed by 0 bases and J by 5 bases, leaving 13 bases between them. This CDR3 contains 15 residues. The CDR3 sequence: CASSQDPQGWTEAFF. For the CDR3, the DNA is TGCGCCAGCAGCCAAGATCCCCAGGGATGGACTGAAGCTTTCTTT.

This CDR3 reads CATFRGDSYNEQFF. The CDR3 nucleotides read TGTGCCACTTTCAGGGGCGATTCCTACAATGAGCAGTTCTTC. The genes are TRBV6-5 and TRBJ2-1; D perhaps matches TRBD1 (6 bases). Deletions cut 10 bases from V and 1 base from J, with 14 bases between. This CDR3 has 14 residues. Germline values: CDR1 MNHEY, CDR2 SVGAGI.

This rearrangement joins TRBV5-1 to TRBJ2-5, with a weak D call TRBD2 (6 bases). Trimming cost V 2 bases and J 2 bases, with 16 bases left between them. Germline V CDR1 and CDR2: SGHRS, YFSETQ. CDR3 size: 16 residues. This CDR3 reads CASSFVTGTLQETQYF. The CDR3 DNA follows: TGCGCCAGCAGCTTTGTAACCGGGACTCTTCAAGAGACCCAGTACTTC. The full variable domain, with the rest looked up from reference TRBV5-1 and TRBJ2-5, is KAGVTQTPRYLIKTRGQQVTLSCSPISGHRSVSWYQQTPGQGLQFLFEYFSETQRNKGNFPGRFSGRQFSNSRSEMNVSTLELGDSALYLCASSFVTGTLQETQYFGPGTRLLVL.

The V gene is TRBV28, the J gene TRBJ2-1; 9 bases map to TRBD1. V lost 5 bases, J lost 6 bases, and 5 bases stayed unmatched. CDR3 length equals 14 residues. The germline V gene has CDR1 MDHEN and CDR2 SYDVKM. In DNA, the CDR3 is TGTGCCAGCAGTAGGACAGGGGCTTTCAATGAGCAGTTCTTC. Protein: CASSRTGAFNEQFF.

The rearrangement joins TRBV28 to TRBJ1-2; 8 nucleotides match TRBD1. CDR1 is MDHEN, CDR2 SYDVKM, per germline. J was trimmed by 3 bases and V by 5 bases; bases with no gene match: 5. The CDR3 length is 14 residues. Written as DNA, the CDR3 is TGTGCCAGCAGTCAGGGACAGGCTTACTATGGCTACACCTTC. This gives the protein CASSQGQAYYGYTF.

The chain recombines TRBV6-2 or TRBV6-3 with TRBJ2-7; tentatively, D is TRBD2 (5 bases). Germline CDR1 and CDR2: MNHEY and SVGEGT. V lost 5 bases to trimming and J lost 5 bases, with 19 bases between them. The CDR3 consists of 15 residues. CDR3 region: CASSPGVSSIHEQYF. CDR3 nucleotide sequence: TGTGCCAGCAGTCCCGGGGTATCCTCAATCCACGAGCAGTACTTC.

V and J are TRBV19 and TRBJ2-1, with 8 bases lining up with TRBD2. Germline V gene lookup returns CDR1 LNHDA and CDR2 SQIVND (reference sequence). This CDR3 contains 14 residues. J lost 9 bases, V lost 6 bases, and 10 bases had no gene match. The CDR3 nucleotides read TGTGCCAGTAGCGGGAGGGGGGGCTTACGTGAGCAGTTCTTC. Translation gives CASSGRGGLREQFF.

The chain is built from TRBV5-1 and TRBJ2-7; tentatively, D is TRBD1 (6 bases). The CDR3 has 14 amino acids. With 4 bases removed from V and 6 bases from J, the gap between germline ends came to 17 bases. CDR1 SGHRS and CDR2 YFSETQ come from the germline V gene. As DNA, the CDR3 is TGCGCCAGCAGCCCGAGCACAGGGTTGGTCGAGCAGTACTTC. Its translation: CASSPSTGLVEQYF. The full variable domain, rest sourced from reference TRBV5-1 and TRBJ2-7, is KAGVTQTPRYLIKTRGQQVTLSCSPISGHRSVSWYQQTPGQGLQFLFEYFSETQRNKGNFPGRFSGRQFSNSRSEMNVSTLELGDSALYLCASSPSTGLVEQYFGPGTRLTVT.

The chain couples TRBV24-1 to TRBJ2-1; weak D call: TRBD1 (6 bases). In germline, CDR1 is KGHDR, CDR2 SFDVKD. The CDR3 contains 16 residues. V was pared by 0 bases and J by 7 bases, with 15 bases between. CDR3 in DNA: TGTGCCACCAGTGATTTGTGGGGGCGCGAGGGAAATGAGCAGTTCTTC. Its translation: CATSDLWGREGNEQFF.

The CDR3 region has the DNA TGTGCCAGCAGTACCTCGGGACAGGGAGGCGGGGAGCTGTTTTTT. Encoded protein: CASSTSGQGGGELFF. The chain uses TRBV6-5 and TRBJ2-2, with TRBD1 matching 9 bases. V lost 5 bases, J lost 7 bases, and 8 bases stayed unmatched. Germline V CDR1 and CDR2: MNHEY, SVGAGI. This CDR3 spans 15 amino acids.